This T cell receptor (beta chain) was observed in a study of blood T cell repertoires in COVID-19. This clone was counted between two and nine times. Some clones are missing from TCRdb's copy, which holds only in-frame ones; the method was immunoSEQ multiplex PCR. The sample consists of about 210,000 clones, more than 75% of them appearing once. CDR1 MNHEY and CDR2 SVGEGT come from the germline V gene. Trimming took off 2 bases at V and 2 bases at J, with 6 bases between the two ends. The CDR3 contains 13 residues. This receptor was identified in a human donor in a cohort sampled during active COVID-19. V usage is TRBV6-2 or TRBV6-3 and J usage is TRBJ1-2; D not certain. The sample taken for sequencing was peripheral blood. Written as DNA, the CDR3 is TGTGCCAGCAGTTACGGAGGGAACTATGGCTACACCTTC. As protein: CASSYGGNYGYTF.